This is a list of T cell receptor beta chains from one sample in a study of blood T cell repertoires in COVID-19. The assay was immunoSEQ multiplex PCR, and TCRdb's table has in-frame clones only and misses some. This sample has tens of thousands of clones, with roughly nine tenths found just once. The sequenced material came from peripheral blood. These receptors came from a man in his sixties with active COVID-19. The CDR3 runs from the conserved cysteine through the conserved F or W. A D gene is named only where the DNA matches it firmly. Some rows mark clone size as missing; the rest say once, few, many or name a class of expanded clone.

D | size | J | V | DNA | CDR3
NA | NA | TRBJ1-2 | TRBV29-1 | TGCAGCGTTTGCCTTTTACAGAAGTATGGCTACACCTTC | CSVCLLQKYGYTF
NA | NA | TRBJ2-7 | TRBV28 | TGTGCCGTAATCGGGACACCTTCCTACGAGCAGTACTTC | CAVIGTPSYEQYF
TRBD1 | NA | TRBJ1-4 | TRBV5-1 | TGCGCCAGCAGCCGGGACAGCTATAATGAAAAACTGTTTTTT | CASSRDSYNEKLFF
NA | NA | TRBJ2-2 | TRBV28 | TGTGCCAGCAGTTTAGTGGGCGGCGGGGCCGGGGAGCTGTTTTTT | CASSLVGGGAGELFF
TRBD1 | few | TRBJ1-6 | TRBV2 | TGTGCCAGCAGTCACAGGGGACCGACTAATTCACCCCTCCACTTT | CASSHRGPTNSPLHF
NA | NA | TRBJ1-5 | TRBV11-2 | TGTGCCAGCAGCTTAGGGACAGAGAACAATCAGCCCCAGCATTTT | CASSLGTENNQPQHF
NA | NA | TRBJ2-4 | TRBV6-2/TRBV6-3 | TGTGCCAGCACCCCGACGTCGGGTTCCAAAAACATTCAGTACTTC | CASTPTSGSKNIQYF
TRBD1 | once | TRBJ2-3 | TRBV5-1 | TGCGCCAGCAGCCGGACAGGGGGAATCACAGATACGCAGTATTTT | CASSRTGGITDTQYF
NA | NA | TRBJ2-1 | TRBV4-2 | TGTGCCAGCAGCCAAGATACGGACAATGAGCAGTTCTTC | CASSQDTDNEQFF
TRBD1 | NA | TRBJ2-1 | TRBV28 | TGTGCCAGCAGTGCTTGGGACAGGGTGGATGAGCAGTTCTTC | CASSAWDRVDEQFF
TRBD1 | NA | TRBJ2-1 | TRBV19 | TGTGCCAGTAGTATTGGACAGGGAAGGTACAATGAGCAGTTCTTC | CASSIGQGRYNEQFF
NA | NA | TRBJ2-7 | TRBV14 | TGTGCCAGCAGCCAAGTTTATACAAGTCAGTACTTC | CASSQVYTSQYF
TRBD1 | few | TRBJ2-7 | TRBV28 | TGTGCCAGCAGGCCCCCGGGACAGGGGATTAGCGAGCAGTACTTC | CASRPPGQGISEQYF
NA | NA | TRBJ1-2 | TRBV28 | TGTGCCAGCAGTGTACTTAACTATGGCTACACCTTC | CASSVLNYGYTF
TRBD1 | NA | TRBJ2-2 | TRBV14 | TGTGCCAGTGGGACAGGGGGCTCCGGGGAGCTGTTTTTT | CASGTGGSGELFF
NA | NA | TRBJ2-1 | TRBV7-9 | TGTGCCAGCAGCCTCCTTGGCGGTAGGGGGAGTGAGCAGTTCTTC | CASSLLGGRGSEQFF